There are many counts of the clone carrying this TCR beta chain. The antigen is undetermined. What was amplified from RNA transcripts were TCR beta CDR3 regions. First-round RT-PCR targeting the TCR CDR3 was performed with the HTBI primer set. TCRdb reprocessed the multiplex PCR reads with MiXCR, giving one entry per CDR3 protein. Here the sample spans fewer than 350,000 distinct CDR3 sequences, roughly 18% being singletons. This sample is drawn from a study of T cells in Graves' hyperthyroidism and ophthalmopathy. Points from the study as a whole: Within blood appeared most thyroid clonotypes that had expanded above 0.001.

CDR3 size: 14 residues. The V and J ends lost 6 bases and 5 bases respectively, with 16 bases between them. Germline-derived CDR1 and CDR2 are MGHDK and SYGVNS. Exclusion followed for patients with uncontrolled infection, other autoimmune disease, pregnancy or lactation. On the basis of clinical symptoms, serum thyroxine and TRAb, thyroid ultrasound and orbital computed tomography, diagnoses were made. The specimen sequenced was blood. This clonotype was obtained from a woman aged 40 to 50 with Graves' ophthalmopathy. The chain links TRBV25-1 to TRBJ1-2; maybe TRBD1 (5 bases). The CDR3 nucleotides are TGTGCCAGCAGCCCCCGGGGGGGTACGTATGGCTACACCTTC. It translates to CASSPRGGTYGYTF.